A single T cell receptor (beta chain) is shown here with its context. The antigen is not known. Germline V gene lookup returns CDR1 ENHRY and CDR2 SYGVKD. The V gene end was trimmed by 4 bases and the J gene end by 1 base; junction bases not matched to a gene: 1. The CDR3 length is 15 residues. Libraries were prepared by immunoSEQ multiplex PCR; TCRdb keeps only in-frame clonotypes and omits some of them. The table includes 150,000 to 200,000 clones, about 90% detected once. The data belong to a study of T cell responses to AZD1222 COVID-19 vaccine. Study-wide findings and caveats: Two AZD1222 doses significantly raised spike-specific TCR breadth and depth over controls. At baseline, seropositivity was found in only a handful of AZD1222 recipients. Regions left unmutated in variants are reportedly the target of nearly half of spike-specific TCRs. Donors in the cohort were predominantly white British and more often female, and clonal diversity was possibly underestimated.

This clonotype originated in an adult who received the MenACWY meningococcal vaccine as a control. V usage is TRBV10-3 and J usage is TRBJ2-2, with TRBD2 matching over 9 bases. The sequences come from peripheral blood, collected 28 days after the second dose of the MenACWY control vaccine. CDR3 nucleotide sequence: TGTGCCATCAGTGCACTAGCGGGGAACACCGGGGAGCTGTTTTTT. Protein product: CAISALAGNTGELFF.